This is a list of T cell receptor beta chains from one sample in a study of T cells in narcolepsy. The method was immunoSEQ multiplex PCR; TCRdb's version includes in-frame clones alone and lacks a portion of them. The table shows 36,000 or so clones, with about nine tenths occurring only once. The sequencing sample was made of CD45RA- memory CD4+ T cells from PBMCs. The receptors were sampled from a human donor with narcolepsy. Both conserved end residues are part of each CDR3. A D gene is named only where the DNA matches it firmly. Only some rows state a clone size, as once, few, many or a class for expanded clones.

abundance: -; v_gene: TRBV13; d_gene: TRBD1; j_gene: TRBJ2-3; CDR3aa: CASSLGPGGVQDTQYF; CDR3nt: TGTGCCAGCAGCTTAGGACCAGGGGGCGTTCAGGATACGCAGTATTTT
abundance: -; v_gene: TRBV4-3; d_gene: -; j_gene: TRBJ1-4; CDR3aa: CASSQGGRVDEKLFF; CDR3nt: TGCGCCAGCAGCCAAGGGGGGAGGGTGGATGAAAAACTGTTTTTT
abundance: -; v_gene: TRBV28; d_gene: -; j_gene: TRBJ1-1; CDR3aa: CASLPRRGGTEAFF; CDR3nt: TGTGCCAGCCTACCTCGGAGGGGGGGCACTGAAGCTTTCTTT
abundance: -; v_gene: TRBV7-2; d_gene: TRBD1; j_gene: TRBJ1-2; CDR3aa: CASSSQGQGNGYTF; CDR3nt: TGTGCCAGCAGCTCCCAAGGACAGGGGAATGGCTACACCTTC
abundance: -; v_gene: TRBV2; d_gene: TRBD1; j_gene: TRBJ1-4; CDR3aa: CASSDGRGATNEKLFF; CDR3nt: TGTGCCAGCAGTGACGGCAGGGGGGCAACTAATGAAAAACTGTTTTTT
abundance: few; v_gene: TRBV6-5; d_gene: -; j_gene: TRBJ1-2; CDR3aa: CASSYRWGSGYGYTF; CDR3nt: TGTGCCAGCAGTTACAGGTGGGGCTCTGGCTATGGCTACACCTTC
abundance: -; v_gene: TRBV7-6; d_gene: TRBD2; j_gene: TRBJ2-7; CDR3aa: CASSLLAGGPYEQYF; CDR3nt: TGTGCCAGCAGCTTACTAGCGGGAGGGCCTTACGAGCAGTACTTC
abundance: -; v_gene: TRBV7-9; d_gene: -; j_gene: TRBJ1-3; CDR3aa: CASSFRTYGNTIYF; CDR3nt: TGTGCCAGCAGCTTCCGGACTTATGGAAACACCATATATTTT
abundance: -; v_gene: TRBV7-2; d_gene: -; j_gene: TRBJ2-6; CDR3aa: CASSEANPGANVLTF; CDR3nt: TGTGCCAGCAGCGAAGCCAACCCTGGGGCCAACGTCCTGACTTTC
abundance: -; v_gene: TRBV7-9; d_gene: -; j_gene: TRBJ2-2; CDR3aa: CASRQDSTGELFF; CDR3nt: TGTGCCAGCAGACAGGACAGCACCGGGGAGCTGTTTTTT
abundance: -; v_gene: TRBV5-1; d_gene: -; j_gene: TRBJ2-5; CDR3aa: CASSLDGRPEGTQYF; CDR3nt: TGCGCCAGCAGCTTGGATGGACGCCCGGAGGGGACCCAGTACTTC
abundance: once; v_gene: TRBV7-8; d_gene: -; j_gene: TRBJ2-5; CDR3aa: CASSVAGTQETQYF; CDR3nt: TGTGCCAGCAGCGTGGCCGGGACCCAAGAGACCCAGTACTTC
abundance: -; v_gene: TRBV7-2; d_gene: -; j_gene: TRBJ2-3; CDR3aa: CASSSRDTQYF; CDR3nt: TGTGCCAGCAGCTCCCGGGATACGCAGTATTTT
abundance: few; v_gene: TRBV19; d_gene: -; j_gene: TRBJ1-3; CDR3aa: CASSIQTSGNTIYF; CDR3nt: TGTGCCAGTAGTATACAGACCTCTGGAAACACCATATATTTT
abundance: -; v_gene: TRBV5-1; d_gene: TRBD2; j_gene: TRBJ2-1; CDR3aa: CASSLELAGGNEQFF; CDR3nt: TGCGCCAGCAGCTTGGAACTAGCGGGGGGCAATGAGCAGTTCTTC
abundance: -; v_gene: TRBV5-1; d_gene: TRBD1; j_gene: TRBJ2-7; CDR3aa: CASSEQGQYEQYF; CDR3nt: TGCGCCAGTTCCGAACAGGGGCAATACGAGCAGTACTTC
abundance: -; v_gene: TRBV28; d_gene: -; j_gene: TRBJ1-2; CDR3aa: CASRPGGQASDGYTF; CDR3nt: TGTGCCAGCAGACCAGGAGGGCAGGCCTCCGATGGCTACACCTTC
abundance: -; v_gene: TRBV18; d_gene: -; j_gene: TRBJ2-7; CDR3aa: CASSPQSGAAYEQYF; CDR3nt: TGTGCCAGCTCACCACAAAGCGGAGCGGCCTACGAGCAGTACTTC
abundance: few; v_gene: TRBV27; d_gene: -; j_gene: TRBJ2-5; CDR3aa: CASIWTEETQYF; CDR3nt: TGTGCCAGCATCTGGACCGAAGAGACCCAGTACTTC
abundance: -; v_gene: TRBV6-6; d_gene: TRBD2; j_gene: TRBJ2-3; CDR3aa: CASSYGEGTQYF; CDR3nt: TGTGCCAGCAGTTACGGGGAGGGGACGCAGTATTTT
abundance: -; v_gene: TRBV5-4; d_gene: TRBD2; j_gene: TRBJ2-7; CDR3aa: CASSPGLAATYEQYF; CDR3nt: TGTGCCAGCAGCCCAGGACTAGCGGCTACCTACGAGCAGTACTTC
abundance: -; v_gene: TRBV12-5; d_gene: -; j_gene: TRBJ2-2; CDR3aa: CASGPDSGELFF; CDR3nt: TGTGCTAGTGGTCCCGATTCCGGGGAGCTGTTTTTT
abundance: -; v_gene: TRBV11-3; d_gene: TRBD2; j_gene: TRBJ2-7; CDR3aa: CASSSGTSGDEQYF; CDR3nt: TGTGCCAGCAGCTCAGGGACTAGTGGAGACGAGCAGTACTTC
abundance: -; v_gene: TRBV28; d_gene: -; j_gene: TRBJ2-2; CDR3aa: CASRRTNTGELFF; CDR3nt: TGTGCCAGCAGACGGACGAACACCGGGGAGCTGTTTTTT
abundance: -; v_gene: TRBV5-6; d_gene: -; j_gene: TRBJ1-5; CDR3aa: CASSLRDRNQPQHF; CDR3nt: TGTGCCAGCAGCCTCCGGGATCGCAATCAGCCCCAGCATTTT
abundance: -; v_gene: TRBV6-1; d_gene: TRBD1; j_gene: TRBJ1-2; CDR3aa: CASRVDRDYGYTF; CDR3nt: TGTGCCAGCAGAGTAGACAGGGACTATGGCTACACCTTC
abundance: -; v_gene: TRBV11-3; d_gene: -; j_gene: TRBJ2-7; CDR3aa: CASSLGPGRGPYEQYF; CDR3nt: TGTGCCAGCAGCTTAGGCCCAGGGAGGGGGCCTTACGAGCAGTACTTC
abundance: few; v_gene: TRBV10-3; d_gene: -; j_gene: TRBJ2-7; CDR3aa: CATHDNSYEQYF; CDR3nt: TGTGCCACCCATGACAACTCCTACGAGCAGTACTTC
abundance: -; v_gene: TRBV7-2; d_gene: TRBD1; j_gene: TRBJ2-7; CDR3aa: CASSLNPTGIPYEQYF; CDR3nt: TGTGCCAGCAGCTTAAATCCGACAGGGATCCCCTACGAGCAGTACTTC
abundance: -; v_gene: TRBV2; d_gene: TRBD2; j_gene: TRBJ2-2; CDR3aa: CASTPPQAGVNTGELFF; CDR3nt: TGTGCCAGCACCCCCCCCCAGGCGGGGGTTAACACCGGGGAGCTGTTTTTT
abundance: -; v_gene: TRBV5-8; d_gene: TRBD1; j_gene: TRBJ1-5; CDR3aa: CASSLGQGAGQPQHF; CDR3nt: TGTGCCAGCAGCTTGGGGCAGGGGGCAGGCCAGCCCCAGCATTTT
abundance: -; v_gene: TRBV7-2; d_gene: -; j_gene: TRBJ2-7; CDR3aa: CASSLPGGYEQYF; CDR3nt: TGTGCCAGCAGTTTGCCTGGAGGGTACGAGCAGTACTTC
abundance: -; v_gene: TRBV7-8; d_gene: -; j_gene: TRBJ2-7; CDR3aa: CASSLAGSYEQYF; CDR3nt: TGTGCCAGCAGCTTAGCGGGAAGCTACGAGCAGTACTTC
abundance: -; v_gene: TRBV18; d_gene: TRBD1; j_gene: TRBJ2-4; CDR3aa: CASSPSRQGNIQYF; CDR3nt: TGTGCCAGCTCCCCATCCCGACAGGGAAACATTCAGTACTTC
abundance: -; v_gene: TRBV10-2; d_gene: TRBD2; j_gene: TRBJ2-3; CDR3aa: CASRGLAGGPTDTQYF; CDR3nt: TGCGCCAGCAGGGGACTAGCGGGGGGGCCAACAGATACGCAGTATTTT
abundance: -; v_gene: TRBV19; d_gene: -; j_gene: TRBJ2-3; CDR3aa: CASSMGPPATDTQYF; CDR3nt: TGTGCCAGTAGTATGGGCCCACCAGCGACAGATACGCAGTATTTT
abundance: -; v_gene: TRBV18; d_gene: -; j_gene: TRBJ1-2; CDR3aa: CASSQDSNYGYTF; CDR3nt: TGTGCCAGCTCTCAGGACAGCAACTATGGCTACACCTTC
abundance: -; v_gene: TRBV5-4; d_gene: TRBD2; j_gene: TRBJ2-1; CDR3aa: CASSQTSGGFYNEQFF; CDR3nt: TGTGCCAGCAGTCAAACTAGCGGGGGATTCTACAATGAGCAGTTCTTC
abundance: few; v_gene: TRBV13; d_gene: TRBD1; j_gene: TRBJ2-7; CDR3aa: CASSLRQGRVSEQYF; CDR3nt: TGTGCCAGCAGCTTACGACAGGGGAGAGTAAGCGAGCAGTACTTC
abundance: -; v_gene: TRBV5-1; d_gene: -; j_gene: TRBJ2-6; CDR3aa: CASSLTGSSGANVLTF; CDR3nt: TGCGCCAGCAGCTTAACGGGAAGCTCTGGGGCCAACGTCCTGACTTTC
abundance: -; v_gene: TRBV6-1; d_gene: -; j_gene: TRBJ1-1; CDR3aa: CASSTKPNTEAFF; CDR3nt: TGTGCCAGTTCAACAAAACCAAACACTGAAGCTTTCTTT
abundance: -; v_gene: TRBV6-5; d_gene: -; j_gene: TRBJ2-3; CDR3aa: CASRSKGRGDTQYF; CDR3nt: TGTGCCAGCAGGTCAAAAGGGAGAGGAGATACGCAGTATTTT
abundance: once; v_gene: TRBV29-1; d_gene: TRBD2; j_gene: TRBJ2-3; CDR3aa: CSVGAGVGDTQYF; CDR3nt: TGCAGCGTTGGGGCGGGAGTTGGAGATACGCAGTATTTT
abundance: few; v_gene: TRBV6-1; d_gene: -; j_gene: TRBJ1-3; CDR3aa: CASSPGVGNTIYF; CDR3nt: TGTGCCAGCAGTCCAGGGGTCGGAAACACCATATATTTT